This T cell receptor (beta chain) was recovered during a study of blood T cell repertoires in COVID-19. Study summary: Acute and convalescent COVID-19 samples came from the United States, Italy and Spain.

Seattle's cohort entered during active infection and was followed longitudinally. Germline V lookup: CDR1 SGHTA, CDR2 FQGNSA. V gave up 2 bases and J gave up 1 base, with 8 bases separating them. The CDR3 contains 14 residues. TCRdb keeps only in-frame clones here, not all; method: immunoSEQ multiplex PCR. The sample holds about 150,000 clones, approximately 90% seen once. This clonotype originated in a man aged 18 to 30 with COVID-19, enrolled during active disease. The sequenced sample was peripheral blood. J is TRBJ1-1 and V is TRBV7-2, with D unresolved. CDR3 DNA: TGTGCCAGCAGCTTATTATTTCGGAACACTGAAGCTTTCTTT. Encoded protein: CASSLLFRNTEAFF.